Following are 21 T cell receptor beta chains from one sample sequenced in a study of blood T cell repertoires in COVID-19. Clones were sequenced by immunoSEQ multiplex PCR, and TCRdb holds only the in-frame ones, with some missing. The table lists about 180,000 clones, about 84% of them singletons. Sequencing was performed on PBMCs or T cells enriched from blood (not recorded which). All receptors come from a woman aged 25-40 years who had recovered from COVID-19.

The rearrangement uses TRBV15 and TRBJ2-1; D gene uncertain. Trimming removed 0 bases at V and 4 bases at J, with 7 bases between. The CDR3 is 14 amino acids. Germline-derived CDR1 and CDR2 are LNHNV and YYDKDF (reference sequence). CDR3 nucleotides: TGTGCCACCAGCAGAGATCCCCAGTACAATGAGCAGTTCTTC. Amino acid sequence: CATSRDPQYNEQFF.

This clone showed up just a few times. V and J are TRBV19 and TRBJ2-2; D possibly corresponds to TRBD2 (6 bases). The V and J ends lost 6 bases and 6 bases respectively, with 26 bases between them. This CDR3 region has 18 residues. The germline gives CDR1 LNHDA, CDR2 SQIVND (reference sequence). The DNA of the CDR3 is TGTGCCAGTAGATATGGACTAAGTTTTAGCCTGTATCCCGGGGAGCTGTTTTTT. Translating it yields CASRYGLSFSLYPGELFF.

This chain uses TRBV11-2 with TRBJ1-1, with TRBD1 matching 10 bases. The CDR3 covers 14 residues. V shed 3 bases, J shed 7 bases, and the junction held 5 bases outside the gene matches. From germline, CDR1 is SGHAT and CDR2 FQNNGV. CDR3 region: CASSFRQGAIEAFF. The CDR3, as DNA: TGTGCCAGCAGCTTCCGACAGGGGGCGATTGAAGCTTTCTTT.

The V and J genes are TRBV2 and TRBJ1-6; D perhaps matches TRBD1 (6 bases). V was cut by 7 bases and J by 4 bases, with 11 bases left in between. In germline, CDR1 is SNHLY, CDR2 FYNNEI. This CDR3 is 14 amino acids long. As DNA, the CDR3 is TGTGCCAGCATCCGGCAGGGGTATAATTCACCCCTCCACTTT. Residues: CASIRQGYNSPLHF. The full variable domain, in which reference TRBV2 and TRBJ1-6 provide the parts outside the CDR3, is EPEVTQTPSHQVTQMGQEVILRCVPISNHLYFYWYRQILGQKVEFLVSFYNNEISEKSEIFDDQFSVERPDGSNFTLKIRSTKLEDSAMYFCASIRQGYNSPLHFGNGTRLTVT.

This chain connects TRBV6-5 to TRBJ1-2; 7 bases match TRBD1. The germline gives CDR1 MNHEY, CDR2 SVGAGI. V lost 0 bases and J lost 2; bases outside the gene matches: 3. This CDR3 has 15 residues. The CDR3 nucleotides are TGTGCCAGCAGTTACTCATCCAGGGGGAACTATGGCTACACCTTC. This translates into CASSYSSRGNYGYTF.

The chain links TRBV19 to TRBJ1-2, with 11 bases aligning to TRBD1. With V trimmed by 4 bases and J by 6 bases, 7 bases remained unmatched. The CDR3 consists of 15 residues. CDR1 LNHDA and CDR2 SQIVND come from the germline V gene (reference sequence). CDR3 sequence reads: CASSKDRGRTHGYTF. CDR3 sequence (DNA): TGTGCCAGTAGTAAGGACAGGGGGCGAACACATGGCTACACCTTC.

The chain employs TRBV21-1 and TRBJ1-5; TRBD1 is the table's D call, not checked against the DNA. TRBV21-1 is classified as a pseudogene. CDR3 length: 17 amino acids. CDR3 amino acids: CASSTRDRVWSNQPQHF. CDR3 nucleotides: TGTGCCAGCAGCACCCGGGACAGGGTTTGGAGCAATCAGCCCCAGCATTTT.

Only one count was recorded for this clone. The chain carries TRBV28 and TRBJ2-7, with D possibly matching TRBD2 (6 bases). The CDR3 extends over 14 amino acids. V lost 2 bases and J 4 bases, leaving 12 bases between the germline ends. The germline gives CDR1 MDHEN, CDR2 SYDVKM. CDR3 in DNA: TGTGCCAGCAGTTTAATGGAGGGGAGGTACGAGCAGTACTTC. As protein: CASSLMEGRYEQYF.

This clone was picked up a small number of times. This chain connects TRBV11-2 to TRBJ2-7; D is ambiguous. V gave up 2 bases and J gave up 1 base, with 6 bases separating them. The length of the CDR3 is 13 residues. Germline V gene sequence: CDR1 SGHAT, CDR2 FQNNGV. This CDR3 reads CASSLLVSYEQYF. The CDR3 coding sequence is TGTGCCAGCAGCTTACTAGTTTCCTACGAGCAGTACTTC.

A single count supports this clone. CDR3 in DNA: TGTGCCTGGAGTAAACCCCGGACGGGGTACACCGGGGAGCTGTTTTTT. Translation: CAWSKPRTGYTGELFF. The chain couples TRBV30 to TRBJ2-2; D is perhaps TRBD2 (5 bases). Trimming pared 2 bases from V and 3 bases from J, leaving 16 bases between. Germline CDR1 reads GTSNPN; CDR2 reads SVGIG (reference sequence). CDR3 length: 16 residues.

This chain links TRBV29-1 with TRBJ2-1; D gene ambiguous. Germline V lookup: CDR1 SQVTM, CDR2 ANQGSEA. This CDR3 spans 14 amino acids. Trimming stripped 4 bases from V and 2 bases from J, with 12 bases between. The CDR3 loop is CSVAASSPYNEQFF. In nucleotides, the CDR3 is TGCAGCGTTGCCGCGAGTTCCCCCTACAATGAGCAGTTCTTC.

This chain's CDR3 is CASSLRTSGSYEQYF. As DNA, the CDR3 is TGTGCCAGCAGTTTAAGGACTAGCGGGAGTTACGAGCAGTACTTC. The V and J genes are TRBV28 and TRBJ2-7; 13 positions agree with TRBD2. The CDR3 extends over 15 amino acids. With 2 bases clipped from V and 4 bases from J, the junction kept 2 bases outside the gene matches. CDR1 is MDHEN, CDR2 SYDVKM, per germline.

This chain links TRBV7-9 with TRBJ2-1; the D gene is possibly TRBD1 (6 bases). Germline V gene sequence: CDR1 SEHNR, CDR2 FQNEAQ (reference sequence). The CDR3 consists of 14 residues. The V end lost 10 bases, the J end lost 0 bases, and 13 bases lay between the germline ends. The chain's CDR3 is CAIPGQSSYNEQFF. The CDR3 nucleotides read TGTGCCATCCCTGGACAGAGCTCCTACAATGAGCAGTTCTTC.

Details on this clone: A read error is likely here: a far larger clone is one base away. The chain uses TRBV12-3 or TRBV12-4 and TRBJ1-5; possible D gene TRBD1, 5 bases. CDR3 length: 13 amino acids. V was trimmed by 5 bases and J by 4 bases, leaving 9 bases between them. Written as DNA, the CDR3 is TGTGCCAGCAGTCCACAGGAGAATCAGCCCCAGCATTTT. Its translation is CASSPQENQPQHF.

The rearrangement uses TRBV5-1 and TRBJ2-5, with 8 positions matching TRBD1. V dropped 4 bases and J dropped 4; count of bases not matched to a gene: 3. The CDR3 contains 13 residues. CDR1 and CDR2 from the germline V gene are SGHRS and YFSETQ. For the CDR3, the DNA is TGCGCCAGCAGCGGTACAGGGGGAGAGACCCAGTACTTC. It codes for CASSGTGGETQYF.

The J gene is TRBJ1-1, the V gene TRBV29-1; TRBD1 might be the D (5 bases). The CDR3 runs to 15 residues. Trimming took 0 bases from V and 5 from J, leaving 16 bases between them. CDR1 is SQVTM and CDR2 is ANQGSEA in the germline V gene. The CDR3 loop reads CSVEDIRAGHTEAFF. In DNA, the CDR3 is TGCAGCGTTGAAGATATAAGGGCGGGGCATACTGAAGCTTTCTTT. The full variable domain, completed using reference TRBV29-1 and TRBJ1-1, is SAVISQKPSRDICQRGTSLTIQCQVDSQVTMMFWYRQQPGQSLTLIATANQGSEATYESGFVIDKFPISRPNLTFSTLTVSNMSPEDSSIYLCSVEDIRAGHTEAFFGQGTRLTVV.

The chain employs TRBV19 and TRBJ1-6; TRBD1 is a possible D gene (6 bases). Germline V gene sequence: CDR1 LNHDA, CDR2 SQIVND (reference sequence). The CDR3 runs to 16 residues. V was pared by 3 bases and J by 0 bases, with 9 bases between. CDR3 bases: TGTGCCAGTAGTATTCCAGGGGACTCCTATAATTCACCCCTCCACTTT. It specifies CASSIPGDSYNSPLHF.

The rearrangement joins TRBV28 to TRBJ1-4; D may be TRBD1 (6 bases). The CDR3 contains 17 residues. V was trimmed by 3 bases and J by 7 bases, leaving 21 bases between them. The V gene's germline CDR1 is MDHEN and CDR2 SYDVKM. In DNA, the CDR3 is TGTGCCAGCAGTTTCCTCAGGGGACGAAGAATGACTGAAAAACTGTTTTTT. It specifies CASSFLRGRRMTEKLFF.

This clone was recorded once. The V call is TRBV2, the J call TRBJ2-7; no definite D call. This CDR3 has 16 amino acids. The V and J ends lost 4 bases and 0 bases respectively, with 16 bases between them. Per germline, CDR1 SNHLY and CDR2 FYNNEI. Here the CDR3 reads CASSGSTETLSYEQYF. The CDR3 DNA is TGTGCCAGCAGTGGATCGACTGAAACTCTCTCCTACGAGCAGTACTTC.

V usage is TRBV10-1 and J usage is TRBJ2-1; possibly TRBD1 for D (5 bases). CDR1 and CDR2 (germline): WNHNN, SYGVQD (reference sequence). V was trimmed by 4 bases and J by 8 bases, leaving 27 bases between them. The CDR3 contains 18 residues. The CDR3 loop reads CASSGSLKQAQGSDEQFF. The CDR3 bases are TGCGCCAGCAGTGGGTCCCTAAAGCAAGCTCAGGGATCGGATGAGCAGTTCTTC.

The rearrangement uses TRBV19 and TRBJ1-1; D remains unclear. The CDR3 loop spans 13 amino acids. CDR1 LNHDA and CDR2 SQIVND come from the germline V gene (reference sequence). V shed 6 bases and J shed 0 bases, with 8 bases lying between them. CDR3 sequence: CASSSEMNTEAFF. CDR3 nucleotide sequence: TGTGCCAGTAGCTCGGAGATGAACACTGAAGCTTTCTTT.